Presented here are 10 T cell receptor beta chains from one specimen sequenced in a study of beta chain features in type 1 diabetes. cDNA synthesis used the whole RNA isolate, giving expressed TCRB sequences. Here immunoSEQ multiplex PCR was the method, and the copy in TCRdb shows in-frame clones only, minus some. This sample has more than 300,000 clones, with over 13% found just once. Sequencing was done on a sample of naive CD4+ T cells from blood. These receptors were collected from a woman aged 18 to 35 in good health.

The chain combines TRBV5-6 with TRBJ2-4, with 8 bases matching TRBD1. Trimming removed 0 bases from V and 8 bases from J; junction bases left unmatched: 4. CDR3 length: 14 amino acids. CDR1 and CDR2 from the germline V gene are SGHDT and YYEEEE. The CDR3 protein is CASSLAGGLDIQYF. CDR3 DNA: TGTGCCAGCAGCTTGGCAGGGGGCCTGGACATTCAGTACTTC. Variable domain in full (rest from reference TRBV5-6 and TRBJ2-4): DAGVTQSPTHLIKTRGQQVTLRCSPKSGHDTVSWYQQALGQGPQFIFQYYEEEERQRGNFPDRFSGHQFPNYSSELNVNALLLGDSALYLCASSLAGGLDIQYFGAGTRLSVL.

This clone was seen a handful of times. J is TRBJ2-7 and V is TRBV28, with TRBD1 identical over 7 bases. From germline, CDR1 is MDHEN and CDR2 SYDVKM. The J segment lost 0 bases and the V segment lost 3 bases, leaving 2 bases of the junction unmatched. The CDR3 is 14 residues long. CDR3 DNA sequence: TGTGCCAGCAGTTTTTGGGACAGCTCCTACGAGCAGTACTTC. This sequence encodes CASSFWDSSYEQYF.

This clone was picked up a small number of times. The chain employs TRBV6-5 and TRBJ1-1; D possibly corresponds to TRBD1 (5 bases). Germline values: CDR1 MNHEY, CDR2 SVGAGI. The length of the CDR3 is 14 residues. The V and J ends lost 6 bases and 4 bases respectively, with 15 bases between them. The CDR3 sequence: CASSLPGQITEAFF. The CDR3 DNA sequence: TGTGCCAGCAGCTTACCAGGGCAGATCACTGAAGCTTTCTTT.

This clone has more than one count but fewer than ten. The V call is TRBV28, the J call TRBJ2-7, with D maybe TRBD1 (7 bases). Germline values: CDR1 MDHEN, CDR2 SYDVKM. The CDR3 is 14 residues long. V lost 7 bases to trimming and J lost 2 bases, with 15 bases between them. The CDR3 here is CASTPPGGPYEQYF. In nucleotides, the CDR3 is TGTGCCAGCACCCCTCCAGGGGGGCCCTACGAGCAGTACTTC. The variable domain in full, completed from reference TRBV28 and TRBJ2-7, reads DVKVTQSSRYLVKRTGEKVFLECVQDMDHENMFWYRQDPGLGLRLIYFSYDVKMKEKGDIPEGYSVSREKKERFSLILESASTNQTSMYLCASTPPGGPYEQYFGPGTRLTVT.

The table lists this clone with a few counts. The rearrangement joins TRBV7-9 to TRBJ2-7, with TRBD2 identical over 7 bases. Per germline, CDR1 SEHNR and CDR2 FQNEAQ (reference sequence). Trimming took 5 bases from V and 6 from J; bases not matched to a gene: 10. There are 14 residues in the CDR3. CDR3 region: CASSPASGIGEQYF. The DNA for the CDR3 is TGTGCCAGCAGCCCTGCTAGCGGAATCGGCGAGCAGTACTTC. The full variable domain, completed using reference TRBV7-9 and TRBJ2-7, is DTGVSQNPRHKITKRGQNVTFRCDPISEHNRLYWYRQTLGQGPEFLTYFQNEAQLEKSRLLSDRFSAERPKGSFSTLEIQRTEQGDSAMYLCASSPASGIGEQYFGPGTRLTVT.

The chain links TRBV5-4 to TRBJ2-3, with D maybe TRBD2 (6 bases). This CDR3 region has 13 residues. The V gene lost 0 bases and the J gene lost 5 bases, with 7 bases spanning the gap. Germline loops: CDR1 SGHNT, CDR2 YYREEE (reference sequence). DNA of the CDR3: TGTGCCAGCAGCTTGGCCGGGGGAGATACGCAGTATTTT. It yields the protein CASSLAGGDTQYF.

The CDR3 DNA reads TGTGCCAGCACCGCTACAGGGTGGCCGATGGAGCAGTACTTC. The encoded protein is CASTATGWPMEQYF. The chain combines TRBV6-1 with TRBJ2-7; weak D call: TRBD1 (6 bases). The CDR3 covers 14 residues. Trimming stripped 7 bases from V and 7 bases from J, with 20 bases between. CDR1 and CDR2 from the germline V gene are MNHNS and SASEGT.

The genes are TRBV7-3 and TRBJ2-7; tentative D call: TRBD2 (5 bases). Germline lookup yields CDR1 SGHTA and CDR2 FQGTGA. The CDR3 consists of 13 residues. With 4 bases removed from V and 3 bases from J, the gap between germline ends came to 10 bases. DNA of the CDR3: TGTGCCAGCAGCTCGACTACCTACTACGAGCAGTACTTC. Amino acids: CASSSTTYYEQYF.

Only a few counts were recorded for this clone. This rearrangement joins TRBV7-9 to TRBJ1-4, with D perhaps matching TRBD1 (5 bases). Germline CDR1 reads SEHNR; CDR2 reads FQNEAQ (reference sequence). V dropped 0 bases and J dropped 7 bases, with 12 bases sitting between them. This CDR3 is built from 15 residues. The chain's CDR3 is CASSLALQGVEKLFF. CDR3 nucleotide sequence: TGTGCCAGCAGCTTAGCGCTCCAAGGGGTTGAAAAACTGTTTTTT.

This rearrangement joins TRBV11-2 to TRBJ1-1, with TRBD1 matching over 9 bases. Germline V gene lookup returns CDR1 SGHAT and CDR2 FQNNGV. J was trimmed by 5 bases and V by 5 bases; bases with no gene match: 3. This CDR3 region has 13 residues. CDR3 sequence (DNA): TGTGCCAGCAGCGAACAGGGGGCGACTGAAGCTTTCTTT. Its protein product is CASSEQGATEAFF.